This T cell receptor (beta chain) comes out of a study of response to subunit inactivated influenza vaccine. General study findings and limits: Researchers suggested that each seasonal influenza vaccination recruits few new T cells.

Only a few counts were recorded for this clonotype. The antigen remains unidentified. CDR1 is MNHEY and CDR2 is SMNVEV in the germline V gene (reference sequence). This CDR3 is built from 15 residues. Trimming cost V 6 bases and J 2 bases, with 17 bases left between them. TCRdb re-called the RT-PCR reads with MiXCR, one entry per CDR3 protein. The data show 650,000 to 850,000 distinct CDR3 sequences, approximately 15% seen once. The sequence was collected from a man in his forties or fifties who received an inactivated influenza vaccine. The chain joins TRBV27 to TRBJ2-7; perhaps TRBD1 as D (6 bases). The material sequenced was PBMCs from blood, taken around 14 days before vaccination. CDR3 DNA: TGTGCCAGCAGAGAATTAGGACAGAATCCCTACGAGCAGTACTTC. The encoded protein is CASRELGQNPYEQYF.